The rows below give T cell receptor beta chains drawn from one sample of a study of response to subunit inactivated influenza vaccine. TCRdb called the RT-PCR reads again in MiXCR, with one record for every CDR3 protein. Of about 540,000 distinct CDR3 sequences listed, approximately 15% were seen once; the top ten hold 11%. This specimen consisted of PBMCs from blood, obtained approximately 13 days after vaccination. Receptors were obtained from a man aged 50-60 years who received an inactivated influenza vaccine. The CDR3 runs from the conserved cysteine through the conserved F or W. A D gene is named only where the DNA matches it firmly. Rows may omit the clone size; those that give it use once, few, many or a size class.

. | TRBJ1-2 | TRBV3-1 | . | CASSQDQGPTYGYTF | TGTGCCAGCAGCCAAGATCAGGGGCCGACCTATGGCTACACCTTC
. | TRBJ2-2 | TRBV5-5 | few | CASSLADPTGELFF | TGTGCCAGCAGCTTGGCGGACCCCACCGGGGAGCTGTTTTTT
. | TRBJ2-7 | TRBV3-1 | . | CAAGGAGLYEQYF | TGTGCCGCCGGAGGGGCAGGACTCTACGAGCAGTACTTC
TRBD2 | TRBJ2-7 | TRBV7-2 | . | CASSLQAGVRGIYEQYF | TGTGCCAGCAGCCTCCAAGCGGGGGTACGGGGAATATACGAGCAGTACTTC
TRBD1 | TRBJ2-7 | TRBV2 | . | CASRGQGRSEQYF | TGTGCCAGCAGGGGACAGGGAAGGTCCGAGCAGTACTTC
TRBD2 | TRBJ2-2 | TRBV11-2 | few | CASSAGLAGVLDTGELFF | TGTGCCAGCAGCGCGGGACTAGCGGGAGTTCTAGACACCGGGGAGCTGTTTTTT
TRBD1 | TRBJ2-4 | TRBV30 | few | CAWSGQDSRNIQYF | TGTGCCTGGAGCGGACAGGATTCTAGGAACATTCAGTACTTC
. | TRBJ2-6 | TRBV7-9 | . | CASSLAEASSGANVLTF | TGTGCCAGCAGCCTCGCGGAGGCATCGTCTGGGGCCAACGTCCTGACTTTC
. | TRBJ1-1 | TRBV12-5 | . | CASGLEAHTEAFF | TGTGCTAGTGGTTTGGAGGCCCACACTGAAGCTTTCTTT
TRBD2 | TRBJ2-2 | TRBV5-6 | few | CASSWGLADTGELFF | TGTGCCAGCAGCTGGGGACTAGCAGACACCGGGGAGCTGTTTTTT
. | TRBJ1-1 | TRBV6-5 | few | CASSYPREGGLNTEAFF | TGTGCCAGCAGTTACCCCAGAGAGGGGGGATTGAACACTGAAGCTTTCTTT
TRBD2 | TRBJ2-3 | TRBV7-2 | . | CASTPRASGAPDTQYF | TGTGCCAGCACCCCGAGGGCTAGCGGGGCCCCAGATACGCAGTATTTT
TRBD1 | TRBJ2-1 | TRBV12-3/TRBV12-4 | many | CASSRTGTYNEQFF | TGTGCCAGCAGTAGGACAGGGACCTACAATGAGCAGTTCTTC
TRBD2 | TRBJ2-3 | TRBV20-1 | . | CSARRLAGTDTQYF | TGCAGTGCTCGGCGGCTAGCGGGGACAGATACGCAGTATTTT
. | TRBJ1-5 | TRBV6-1 | . | CASVSPGFQPQHF | TGTGCCAGCGTCAGCCCAGGCTTCCAGCCCCAGCATTTT
. | TRBJ2-1 | TRBV5-5 | few | CASSLAINNYNEQFF | TGTGCCAGCAGCTTAGCGATAAACAACTACAATGAGCAGTTCTTC
TRBD1 | TRBJ1-2 | TRBV12-3/TRBV12-4 | . | CASSLSGTVYYGYTF | TGTGCCAGCAGTTTATCCGGGACAGTCTATTATGGCTACACCTTC
. | TRBJ2-2 | TRBV24-1 | many | CATRSNTGELFF | TGTGCCACCAGGTCGAACACCGGGGAGCTGTTTTTT
. | TRBJ2-3 | TRBV20-1 | . | CSARMGDDTQYF | TGCAGTGCTAGAATGGGGGACGATACGCAGTATTTT
. | TRBJ1-1 | TRBV25-1 | . | CASSESIIGGNTEAFF | TGTGCCAGCAGTGAGTCAATAATCGGGGGGAACACTGAAGCTTTCTTT
. | TRBJ2-4 | TRBV7-2 | . | CASRMGVEDQYF | TGTGCCAGCAGAATGGGAGTAGAGGATCAGTACTTC
TRBD2 | TRBJ2-3 | TRBV7-2 | . | CASSQRGGPADTQYF | TGTGCCAGCAGCCAGCGGGGGGGTCCCGCAGATACGCAGTATTTT
. | TRBJ2-1 | TRBV29-1 | . | CSVEDFGRGTSGEQFF | TGCAGCGTTGAAGATTTCGGCAGGGGGACTTCGGGTGAGCAGTTCTTC
TRBD1 | TRBJ2-7 | TRBV6-1 | many | CASNPRQGGAYEQYF | TGTGCCAGCAACCCCCGACAGGGTGGAGCCTACGAGCAGTACTTC
. | TRBJ2-2 | TRBV6-5 | few | CASSLRPTAPGTGELFF | TGTGCCAGCAGTTTACGCCCCACGGCCCCGGGCACCGGGGAGCTGTTTTTT
. | TRBJ1-3 | TRBV3-1 | many | CASSQGKRNTIYF | TGTGCCAGCAGCCAAGGAAAACGAAACACCATATATTTT
. | TRBJ1-5 | TRBV7-9 | . | CASSSGYQPQHF | TGTGCCAGCAGCTCAGGGTATCAGCCCCAGCATTTT
TRBD1 | TRBJ2-5 | TRBV28 | few | CASSPLPGTGINWETQYF | TGTGCCAGCAGCCCGCTTCCCGGGACAGGGATTAATTGGGAGACCCAGTACTTC
. | TRBJ2-5 | TRBV12-3/TRBV12-4 | few | CASSPLGHLGTQYF | TGTGCCAGCAGTCCCTTGGGACACCTGGGGACCCAGTACTTC
TRBD2 | TRBJ2-5 | TRBV29-1 | . | CSVVWRGDLGTQYF | TGCAGCGTTGTCTGGCGGGGGGACTTAGGGACCCAGTACTTC
. | TRBJ2-7 | TRBV6-5 | few | CASSYSRTAHSYEQYF | TGTGCCAGCAGTTACTCCCGGACAGCCCACTCCTACGAGCAGTACTTC
. | TRBJ1-3 | TRBV20-1 | . | CSARDTGSPGNTIYF | TGCAGTGCTAGAGATACAGGGAGCCCTGGAAACACCATATATTTT
. | TRBJ2-5 | TRBV20-1 | . | CSAALGAGGPEETQYF | TGCAGTGCTGCCCTTGGGGCCGGGGGGCCCGAAGAGACCCAGTACTTC
. | TRBJ2-7 | TRBV2 | . | CASSEAGHTEQYF | TGTGCCAGCAGTGAAGCGGGCCACACCGAGCAGTACTTC
. | TRBJ2-5 | TRBV7-2 | . | CASSLAGAVIETQYF | TGTGCCAGCAGCTTAGCAGGGGCGGTTATAGAGACCCAGTACTTC
TRBD2 | TRBJ2-3 | TRBV20-1 | few | CSARDPRLAGDEDTQYF | TGCAGTGCTAGAGATCCCAGACTAGCGGGAGATGAAGATACGCAGTATTTT
. | TRBJ2-1 | TRBV3-1 | few | CASSQSWYNEQFF | TGTGCCAGCAGCCAGTCCTGGTACAATGAGCAGTTCTTC
. | TRBJ1-5 | TRBV7-9 | few | CASSSARWGGNQPQHF | TGTGCCAGCAGCTCCGCCCGGTGGGGGGGCAATCAGCCCCAGCATTTT
. | TRBJ2-2 | TRBV6-1 | few | CASGEGGSTGELFF | TGTGCCAGTGGTGAGGGAGGCAGCACCGGGGAGCTGTTTTTT
TRBD2 | TRBJ2-1 | TRBV7-9 | . | CAISLAGPFYNEQFF | TGTGCCATCAGCCTAGCGGGACCCTTCTACAATGAGCAGTTCTTC
. | TRBJ2-2 | TRBV20-1 | . | CSASRGAGELFF | TGCAGTGCCAGCAGGGGCGCCGGGGAGCTGTTTTTT